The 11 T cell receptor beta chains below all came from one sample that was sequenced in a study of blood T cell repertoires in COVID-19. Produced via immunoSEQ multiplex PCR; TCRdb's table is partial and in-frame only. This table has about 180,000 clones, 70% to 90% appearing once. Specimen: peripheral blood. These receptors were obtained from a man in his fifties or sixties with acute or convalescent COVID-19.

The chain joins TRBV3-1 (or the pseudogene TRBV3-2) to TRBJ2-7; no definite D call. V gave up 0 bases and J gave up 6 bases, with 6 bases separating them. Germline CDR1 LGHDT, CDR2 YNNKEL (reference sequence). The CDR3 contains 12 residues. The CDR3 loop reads CASSQDLAEQYF. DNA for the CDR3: TGTGCCAGCAGCCAAGATTTGGCCGAGCAGTACTTC.

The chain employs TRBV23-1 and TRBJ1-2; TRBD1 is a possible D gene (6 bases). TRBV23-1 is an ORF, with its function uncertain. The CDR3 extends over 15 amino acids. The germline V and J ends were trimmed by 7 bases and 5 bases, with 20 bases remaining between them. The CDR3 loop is CASTSLQGFEYGYTF. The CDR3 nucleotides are TGCGCCAGCACCAGTTTACAGGGATTTGAGTATGGCTACACCTTC.

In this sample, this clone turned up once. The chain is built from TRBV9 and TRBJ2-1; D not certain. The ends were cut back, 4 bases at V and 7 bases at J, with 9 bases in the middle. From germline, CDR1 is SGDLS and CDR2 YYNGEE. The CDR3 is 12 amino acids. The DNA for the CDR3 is TGTGCCAGCAGCCCCCCAGTGAATGAGCAGTTCTTC. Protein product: CASSPPVNEQFF. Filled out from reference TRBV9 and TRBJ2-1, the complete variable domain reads DSGVTQTPKHLITATGQRVTLRCSPRSGDLSVYWYQQSLDQGLQFLIQYYNGEERAKGNILERFSAQQFPDLHSELNLSSLELGDSALYFCASSPPVNEQFFGPGTRLTVL.

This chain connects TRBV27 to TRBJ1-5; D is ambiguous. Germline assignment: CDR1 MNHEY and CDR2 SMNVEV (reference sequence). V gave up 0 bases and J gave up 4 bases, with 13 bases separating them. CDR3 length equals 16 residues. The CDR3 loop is CASSLSASTSNQPQHF. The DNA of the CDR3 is TGTGCCAGCAGTTTATCAGCATCCACCTCTAATCAGCCCCAGCATTTT.

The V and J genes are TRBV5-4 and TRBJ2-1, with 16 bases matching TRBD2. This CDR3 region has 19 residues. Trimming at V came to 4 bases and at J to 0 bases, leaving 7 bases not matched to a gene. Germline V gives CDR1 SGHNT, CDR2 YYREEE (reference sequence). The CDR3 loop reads CASSQPGLAGGSSYNEQFF. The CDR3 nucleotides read TGTGCCAGCAGCCAACCGGGACTAGCGGGAGGGAGCTCCTACAATGAGCAGTTCTTC.

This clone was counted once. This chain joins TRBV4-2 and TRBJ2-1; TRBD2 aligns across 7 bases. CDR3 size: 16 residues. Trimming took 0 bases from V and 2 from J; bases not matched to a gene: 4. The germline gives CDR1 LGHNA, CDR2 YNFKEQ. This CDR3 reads CASSQETSRTYNEQFF. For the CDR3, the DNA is TGTGCCAGCAGCCAAGAGACTAGCCGAACCTACAATGAGCAGTTCTTC.

The CDR3 nucleotides are TGTGCCAGCAGCCGCGGGGGAGGGAATGGAAACACCATATATTTT. Its translation is CASSRGGGNGNTIYF. The chain has TRBV7-3 and TRBJ1-3; possible D gene TRBD1, 5 bases. V was cut by 5 bases and J by 3 bases, with 14 bases left in between. The CDR3 sequence is 15 residues long. From germline, CDR1 is SGHTA and CDR2 FQGTGA.

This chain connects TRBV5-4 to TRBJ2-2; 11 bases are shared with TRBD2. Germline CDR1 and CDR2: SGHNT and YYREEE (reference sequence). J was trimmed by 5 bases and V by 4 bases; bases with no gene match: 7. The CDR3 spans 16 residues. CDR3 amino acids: CASSRLAGGATGELFF. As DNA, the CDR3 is TGTGCCAGCAGCCGGTTAGCGGGAGGGGCGACCGGGGAGCTGTTTTTT.

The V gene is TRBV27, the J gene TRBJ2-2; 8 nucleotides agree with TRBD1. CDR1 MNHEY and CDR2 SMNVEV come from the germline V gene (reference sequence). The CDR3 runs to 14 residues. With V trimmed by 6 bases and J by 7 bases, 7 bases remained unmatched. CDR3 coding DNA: TGTGCCAGCAGCGATGGACAGGGAGTCGGGGAGCTGTTTTTT. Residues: CASSDGQGVGELFF.

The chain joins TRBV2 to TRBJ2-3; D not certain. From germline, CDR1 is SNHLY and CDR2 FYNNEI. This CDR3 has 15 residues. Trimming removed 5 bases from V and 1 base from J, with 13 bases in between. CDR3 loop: CASSFLSSGTDTQYF. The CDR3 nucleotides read TGTGCCAGCAGTTTCCTATCCAGCGGCACAGATACGCAGTATTTT.

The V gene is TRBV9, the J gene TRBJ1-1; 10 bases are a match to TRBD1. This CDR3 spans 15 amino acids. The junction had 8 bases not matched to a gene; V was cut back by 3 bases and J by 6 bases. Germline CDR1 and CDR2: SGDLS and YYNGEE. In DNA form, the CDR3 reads TGTGCCAGCAGCGCCCGCCGGGACAGGGGCCCTGAAGCTTTCTTT. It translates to CASSARRDRGPEAFF.